What follows is one TCR beta chain and its context. No antigen is known for it. Blood CD4+ CD25-low CD127-high conventional T cells supplied the genomic DNA template. The source of the sample is a study of regulatory and conventional T cells in RAG deficiency. Notes on the study in general: Shorter CDR3s in all patient subsets; >75% Treg-Tconv overlap in Omenn.

CDR3 length: 16 residues. Germline-derived CDR1 and CDR2 are SGHRS and YFSETQ. With 4 bases removed from V and 0 bases from J, the gap between germline ends came to 14 bases. Libraries were prepared by immunoSEQ multiplex PCR; TCRdb keeps only in-frame clonotypes and omits some of them. In the table there are 30,000 to 40,000 clones, more than 75% of which are singletons. The sample was also reused in another study, on regulatory T cells. From that paper: Primers: 52 TRBV forward and 13 TRBJ reverse.

Material: CD4+ effector T cells sorted from blood. The chain links TRBV5-1 to TRBJ1-3; D not certain. The receptor was isolated from a human donor in good health. The CDR3 is CASSLARRTSGNTIYF. CDR3 coding DNA: TGCGCCAGCAGCCTGGCTAGACGGACCTCTGGAAACACCATATATTTT.